These 7 T cell receptor beta chains were all obtained from the same sample, sequenced in a study of blood T cell repertoires in COVID-19. Libraries were prepared by immunoSEQ multiplex PCR; TCRdb keeps only in-frame clonotypes and omits some of them. The table has 90,000 to 100,000 clones, roughly 90% seen once. The sequenced sample was peripheral blood. The receptors stem from a man aged 80 or over with acute or convalescent COVID-19.

This chain joins TRBV7-2 and TRBJ2-1; TRBD1 matches at 8 bases. Germline V CDR1 and CDR2: SGHTA, FQGNSA. The V and J ends lost 6 bases and 9 bases, in that order; junction bases with no gene match: 10. The CDR3 has 14 amino acids. The CDR3 spells CASRPGSQGAEQFF. The CDR3 DNA is TGTGCCAGCAGACCCGGGAGTCAGGGGGCTGAGCAGTTCTTC.

The rearrangement joins TRBV19 to TRBJ2-2; possible D gene TRBD1, 5 bases. Germline V gene sequence: CDR1 LNHDA, CDR2 SQIVND (reference sequence). This CDR3 region has 14 residues. V gave up 5 bases and J gave up 5 bases, with 12 bases separating them. CDR3 bases: TGTGCCAGTAGTGTCCAGGGCCAGACCGGGGAGCTGTTTTTT. Its protein product is CASSVQGQTGELFF.

The CDR3 here is CASSLRTGLNTEAFF. In DNA form, the CDR3 reads TGTGCCAGTAGTCTCCGGACAGGGTTGAACACTGAAGCTTTCTTT. The chain is built from TRBV19 and TRBJ1-1; 8 nucleotides align to TRBD1. Germline CDR1 LNHDA, CDR2 SQIVND (reference sequence). This CDR3 has 15 residues. The ends lost 5 bases at V and 0 bases at J; junction bases unmatched: 5.

The J gene is TRBJ1-1, the V gene TRBV6-4; D possibly corresponds to TRBD1 (6 bases). CDR3 size: 15 residues. Trimming took 0 bases from V and 5 from J, leaving 13 bases between them. Germline CDR1 MRHNA, CDR2 SNTAGT. The CDR3 reads CASSDSEGDKTEAFF. Here the CDR3 DNA reads TGTGCCAGCAGTGACTCTGAGGGGGACAAGACTGAAGCTTTCTTT.

The chain has TRBV14 and TRBJ2-7, with 7 bases that match TRBD1. CDR1 SGHDN and CDR2 FVKESK come from the germline V gene. V lost 1 base to trimming and J lost 3 bases; unmatched junction nucleotides: 9. The CDR3 runs to 16 residues. The CDR3 coding sequence is TGTGCCAGCAGCCAAGTACAGGGGAGCGGCTTCTACGAGCAGTACTTC. It codes for CASSQVQGSGFYEQYF.

The genes are TRBV28 and TRBJ2-2, with 13 nucleotides matching TRBD2. Looked up from germline, CDR1 is MDHEN and CDR2 is SYDVKM. The CDR3 extends over 14 amino acids. V gave up 5 bases and J gave up 11 bases; unmatched junction bases: 5. The CDR3 region is CASSPRTSGSELFF. CDR3 coding DNA: TGTGCCAGCAGTCCCCGGACTAGCGGGAGTGAGCTGTTTTTT. Filled out from reference TRBV28 and TRBJ2-2, the complete variable domain reads DVKVTQSSRYLVKRTGEKVFLECVQDMDHENMFWYRQDPGLGLRLIYFSYDVKMKEKGDIPEGYSVSREKKERFSLILESASTNQTSMYLCASSPRTSGSELFFGEGSRLTVL.

V and J are TRBV18 and TRBJ2-7; 10 nucleotides agree with TRBD1. V shed 3 bases and J 2 bases; nucleotides not matched to a gene: 1. The CDR3 is 14 residues long. CDR1 is KGHSH, CDR2 LQKENI, per germline. In DNA, the CDR3 is TGTGCCAGCTCACCCGGGACAGGGGCCTACGAGCAGTACTTC. This encodes CASSPGTGAYEQYF. The entire variable domain, with the rest obtained from reference TRBV18 and TRBJ2-7, is as follows: NAGVMQNPRHLVRRRGQEARLRCSPMKGHSHVYWYRQLPEEGLKFMVYLQKENIIDESGMPKERFSAEFPKEGPSILRIQQVVRGDSAAYFCASSPGTGAYEQYFGPGTRLTVT.